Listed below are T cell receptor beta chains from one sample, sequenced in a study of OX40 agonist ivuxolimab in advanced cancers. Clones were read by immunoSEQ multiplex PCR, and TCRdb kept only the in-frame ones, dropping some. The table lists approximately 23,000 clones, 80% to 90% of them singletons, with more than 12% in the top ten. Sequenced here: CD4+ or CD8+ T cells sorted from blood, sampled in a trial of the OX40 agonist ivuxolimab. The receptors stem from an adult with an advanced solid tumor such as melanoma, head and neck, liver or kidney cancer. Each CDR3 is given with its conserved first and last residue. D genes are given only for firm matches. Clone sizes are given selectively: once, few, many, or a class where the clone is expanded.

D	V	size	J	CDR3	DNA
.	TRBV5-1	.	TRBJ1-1	CASSYLSQGHGTEAFF	TGCGCCAGCAGCTACTTGTCTCAGGGGCATGGCACTGAAGCTTTCTTT
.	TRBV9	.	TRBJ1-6	CASSVGSSPLHF	TGTGCCAGCAGCGTAGGCAGCTCACCCCTCCACTTT
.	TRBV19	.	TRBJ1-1	CASTRDLFNTEAFF	TGTGCCAGTACCCGGGACCTCTTTAACACTGAAGCTTTCTTT
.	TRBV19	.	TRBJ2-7	CASSIGDSGYEQYF	TGTGCCAGTAGTATAGGAGACTCCGGGTACGAGCAGTACTTC
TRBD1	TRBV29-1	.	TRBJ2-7	CSVRGTGKYEQYF	TGCAGCGTTCGCGGGACAGGGAAGTACGAGCAGTACTTC
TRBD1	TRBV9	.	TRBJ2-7	CASSYDGTGRKQYF	TGTGCCAGCAGCTATGACGGGACAGGCCGTAAACAGTACTTC
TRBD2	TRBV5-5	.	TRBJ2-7	CASATEAGAYEQYF	TGTGCCAGCGCCACCGAGGCGGGGGCCTACGAGCAGTACTTC
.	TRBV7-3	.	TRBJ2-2	CASSPMITGELFF	TGTGCCAGCAGCCCCATGATCACCGGGGAGCTGTTTTTT
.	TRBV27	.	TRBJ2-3	CASSQINGGTDTQYF	TGTGCCAGCAGTCAAATAAACGGAGGCACAGATACGCAGTATTTT
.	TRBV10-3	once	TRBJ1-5	CASSEARWGVNQPQHF	TGTGCCAGCAGTGAAGCGCGGTGGGGAGTCAATCAGCCCCAGCATTTT
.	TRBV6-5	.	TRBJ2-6	CASSPLSSGANVLTF	TGTGCCAGCAGCCCCCTTAGCTCTGGGGCCAACGTCCTGACTTTC
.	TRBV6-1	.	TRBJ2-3	CASSEGPLRASSDTDTQYF	TGTGCCAGCAGTGAAGGACCCTTGCGCGCGTCCAGCGACACAGATACGCAGTATTTT
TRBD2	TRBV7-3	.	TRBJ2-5	CASSVSGGRETQYF	TGTGCCAGCAGCGTCAGCGGGGGGAGGGAGACCCAGTACTTC
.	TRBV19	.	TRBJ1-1	CASSILGAGAGTEAFF	TGTGCCAGTAGTATACTAGGGGCCGGCGCGGGCACTGAAGCTTTCTTT
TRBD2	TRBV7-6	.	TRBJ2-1	CASSPLAGLHNEQFF	TGTGCCAGCAGCCCCCTAGCGGGACTCCACAATGAGCAGTTCTTC
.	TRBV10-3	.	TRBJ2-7	CAISGGRDEQYF	TGTGCCATCAGTGGTGGTAGGGACGAGCAGTACTTC
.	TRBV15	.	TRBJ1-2	CATSRDRYGLYGYTF	TGTGCCACCAGCAGAGATAGATATGGACTCTATGGCTACACCTTC
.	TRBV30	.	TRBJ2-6	CAWRGVGSKVSGANVLTF	TGTGCCTGGAGGGGGGTGGGCAGTAAAGTCTCTGGGGCCAACGTCCTGACTTTC
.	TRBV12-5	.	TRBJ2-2	CASGHGTGELFF	TGTGCTAGTGGACATGGGACCGGGGAGCTGTTTTTT
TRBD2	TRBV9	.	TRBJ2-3	CASSPYKGTSGQYF	TGTGCCAGCAGCCCTTACAAGGGGACTAGCGGCCAGTATTTT
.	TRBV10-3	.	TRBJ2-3	CAISEKRASTDTQYF	TGTGCCATCAGTGAAAAGCGGGCCAGCACAGATACGCAGTATTTT
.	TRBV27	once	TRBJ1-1	CASTPSARTATEAFF	TGTGCCAGCACCCCTTCCGCAAGGACAGCTACTGAAGCTTTCTTT
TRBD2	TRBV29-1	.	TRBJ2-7	CSVELAGEPREQYF	TGCAGCGTTGAACTAGCGGGAGAGCCAAGGGAGCAGTACTTC
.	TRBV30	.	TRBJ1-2	CASDLANYGYTF	TGTGCCTCCGACTTAGCTAACTATGGCTACACCTTC
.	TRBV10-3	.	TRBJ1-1	CASYENGNTEAFF	TGTGCCTCATACGAGAACGGGAACACTGAAGCTTTCTTT
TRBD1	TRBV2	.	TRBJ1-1	CAIIHDRGQNTEAFF	TGTGCCATTATACACGACAGGGGACAGAACACTGAAGCTTTCTTT
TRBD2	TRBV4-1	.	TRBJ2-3	CASSRSGTSTDTQYF	TGCGCCAGCAGTCGTAGCGGGACGAGCACAGATACGCAGTATTTT
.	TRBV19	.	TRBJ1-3	CASSPARGTRSGNTIYF	TGTGCCAGTAGTCCCGCGCGGGGCACCCGCTCTGGAAACACCATATATTTT